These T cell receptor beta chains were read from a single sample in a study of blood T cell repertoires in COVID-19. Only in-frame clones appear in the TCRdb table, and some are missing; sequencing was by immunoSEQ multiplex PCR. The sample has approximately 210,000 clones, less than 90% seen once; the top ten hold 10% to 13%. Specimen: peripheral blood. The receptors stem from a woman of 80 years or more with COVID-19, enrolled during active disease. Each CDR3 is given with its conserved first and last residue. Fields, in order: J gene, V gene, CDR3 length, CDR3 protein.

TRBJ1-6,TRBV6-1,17,CASSENSGFVVYSPLHF
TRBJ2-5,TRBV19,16,CASSARQGQRGETQYF
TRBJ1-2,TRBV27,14,CASSLARATGGYTF
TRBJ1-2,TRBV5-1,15,CASSTGQDSNYGYTF
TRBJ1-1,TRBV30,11,CAWVRDTEAFF
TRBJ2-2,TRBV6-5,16,CASSYGGGTYTGELFF
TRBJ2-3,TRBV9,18,CASSVDPASGGAGDTQYF
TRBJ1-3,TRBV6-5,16,CASSYSGQASGNTIYF
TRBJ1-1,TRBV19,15,CASSIGDRMNTEAFF
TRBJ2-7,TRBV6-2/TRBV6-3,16,CASSYPSGGNSYEQYF
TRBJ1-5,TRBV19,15,CASPRTGGEDQPQHF
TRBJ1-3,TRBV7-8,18,CASSSKTGGDYSGNTIYF